The next 22 T cell receptor beta chains were all read from a single sample in a study of siplizumab effects on memory and regulatory T cells. Sequencing used immunoSEQ multiplex PCR; TCRdb keeps in-frame clones, though not all of them. The table records 70,000 to 100,000 clones, 93% of them present only once. Material: CD8+ T cells sorted from blood. The receptors shown here come from a human donor in good health.

V usage is TRBV5-8 and J usage is TRBJ1-1; 8 bases match TRBD1. The CDR3 totals 15 residues. The ends lost 5 bases at V and 3 bases at J; junction bases unmatched: 9. CDR1 and CDR2 from the germline V gene are SGHTS and YDEGEE. For the CDR3, the DNA is TGTGCCAGCAGACTCAGGGGGCGGGTAGACACTGAAGCTTTCTTT. Amino acid sequence: CASRLRGRVDTEAFF.

This clone has a single count. The genes are TRBV27 and TRBJ2-1; D call uncertain. The ends were cut back, 6 bases at V and 9 bases at J, with 15 bases in the middle. The CDR3 consists of 13 residues. Germline V gene sequence: CDR1 MNHEY, CDR2 SMNVEV (reference sequence). CDR3 nucleotide sequence: TGTGCCAGCAGACTCGGCTCCGTGAGTGAGCAGTTCTTC. Translating gives CASRLGSVSEQFF.

The chain has TRBV4-2 and TRBJ1-1; 9 nucleotides match TRBD1. This CDR3 comprises 15 residues. Trimming cost V 1 base and J 5 bases; bases outside gene matches: 5. The germline CDR1 and CDR2 sequences are LGHNA and YNFKEQ. CDR3 protein: CASSQGTGEGTEAFF. The CDR3 DNA follows: TGTGCCAGCAGCCAAGGGACAGGGGAAGGAACTGAAGCTTTCTTT.

The chain uses TRBV11-3 and TRBJ2-7; 10 nucleotides align to TRBD2. The CDR3 is 14 residues long. Germline V gene lookup returns CDR1 SGHNT and CDR2 YENEEA. V shed 0 bases, J shed 7 bases, and the junction held 3 bases outside the gene matches. The CDR3, as DNA: TGTGCCAGCAGCTTAGAGGGACTAGCGAGAGAGCAGTACTTC. Amino acid sequence: CASSLEGLAREQYF.

The CDR3 DNA reads TGTGCCAGTAGTATAGCCTCAGGGGGCCGGTCCTACAATGAGCAGTTCTTC. This gives the protein CASSIASGGRSYNEQFF. The gene calls are TRBV19 and TRBJ2-1, with 8 bases that match TRBD1. Germline V CDR1 and CDR2: LNHDA, SQIVND (reference sequence). This CDR3 has 17 residues. J gave up 1 base and V 1 base, and 6 bases lay outside the gene matches.

This chain uses TRBV6-5 with TRBJ2-1, with 8 bases matching TRBD1. This CDR3 is built from 14 residues. Germline lookup yields CDR1 MNHEY and CDR2 SVGAGI. With V trimmed by 6 bases and J by 3 bases, 4 bases remained unmatched. The CDR3, as DNA: TGTGCCAGCAGCCGACAGGGGAGCTACAATGAGCAGTTCTTC. Translating gives CASSRQGSYNEQFF.

The V and J genes are TRBV7-3 and TRBJ2-2, with D perhaps given as TRBD1 or TRBD2 (5 bases each). Germline V gene sequence: CDR1 SGHTA, CDR2 FQGTGA. CDR3 length equals 14 residues. V gave up 3 bases and J gave up 4 bases, with 9 bases separating them. Written as DNA, the CDR3 is TGTGCCAGCAGCTTTTCGGGGACCACCGGGGAGCTGTTTTTT. Its translation is CASSFSGTTGELFF.

This chain joins TRBV19 and TRBJ1-2; weak D call: TRBD1 (5 bases). With 5 bases removed from V and 2 bases from J, the gap between germline ends came to 15 bases. This CDR3 spans 15 amino acids. CDR1 and CDR2 (germline): LNHDA, SQIVND (reference sequence). The CDR3 coding sequence is TGTGCCAGTAGTGAAGGACTCAGGGAGAACTATGGCTACACCTTC. Translated: CASSEGLRENYGYTF.

The chain combines TRBV4-2 with TRBJ2-7, with TRBD1 identical over 8 bases. The CDR3 is 15 residues long. With V trimmed by 0 bases and J by 0 bases, 1 base remained unmatched. Germline CDR1 reads LGHNA; CDR2 reads YNFKEQ. CDR3 sequence: CASSQEDRASYEQYF. The CDR3 region has the DNA TGTGCCAGCAGCCAAGAGGACAGGGCCTCCTACGAGCAGTACTTC.

The chain is built from TRBV7-8 and TRBJ2-5; no clear D gene. CDR1 is SGHVS, CDR2 FQNEAQ, per germline. This CDR3 spans 14 amino acids. V lost 1 base to trimming and J lost 5 bases, with 11 bases between them. The CDR3 DNA is TGTGCCAGCAGCTTAGGGGCACATGTGGAGACCCAGTACTTC. Protein: CASSLGAHVETQYF.

The chain employs TRBV11-3 and TRBJ1-1; D gene unclear. CDR3 length equals 13 residues. V lost 4 bases and J 4 bases, leaving 10 bases between the germline ends. The V gene's germline CDR1 is SGHNT and CDR2 YENEEA. The DNA of the CDR3 is TGTGCCAGCAGCTCACAAAAGAGCACTGAAGCTTTCTTT. Amino acid sequence: CASSSQKSTEAFF.

CDR3 DNA sequence: TGTGCCAGCAGATATCTACCAAGCTCCTACGAGCAGTACTTC. Translating gives CASRYLPSSYEQYF. The rearrangement joins TRBV27 to TRBJ2-7; D remains ambiguous. The CDR3 contains 14 residues. From germline, CDR1 is MNHEY and CDR2 SMNVEV (reference sequence). V was clipped by 6 bases and J by 0 bases, with 12 bases between them.

The chain recombines TRBV6-6 with TRBJ2-5; D is uncertain. V lost 4 bases and J lost 7, with 10 bases in between. The CDR3 runs 12 residues. The germline V gene encodes CDR1 MNHNY and CDR2 SVGAGI (reference sequence). CDR3: CASSSGLGTQYF. The CDR3 DNA reads as TGTGCCAGCAGTTCCGGCCTGGGGACCCAGTACTTC.

The chain carries TRBV27 and TRBJ2-7; tentatively, D is TRBD1 (6 bases). This CDR3 has 15 amino acids. Trimming removed 4 bases at V and 3 bases at J, with 16 bases between. Germline assignment: CDR1 MNHEY and CDR2 SMNVEV (reference sequence). The CDR3 loop reads CASSWAGDIFYEQYF. CDR3 bases: TGTGCCAGCAGTTGGGCAGGGGATATATTCTACGAGCAGTACTTC.

This clone appeared a single time. The chain is built from TRBV27 and TRBJ2-7; D is perhaps TRBD1 or TRBD2 (5 bases each). From germline, CDR1 is MNHEY and CDR2 SMNVEV (reference sequence). This CDR3 spans 12 amino acids. Between the trimmed V and J ends, which lost 6 bases and 4 bases, there was a span of 10 bases. CDR3 sequence reads: CASSRDGYEQYF. Written as DNA, the CDR3 is TGTGCCAGCAGCCGGGACGGATACGAGCAGTACTTC.

This chain joins TRBV15 and TRBJ2-3; D may correspond to TRBD1 or TRBD2 (5 bases each). CDR3 size: 15 residues. Deletions cut 1 base from V and 6 bases from J, with 14 bases between. The germline CDR1 and CDR2 sequences are LNHNV and YYDKDF (reference sequence). CDR3 in amino acids: CATSRGRDAVDTQYF. As DNA, the CDR3 is TGTGCCACCAGCAGAGGCCGGGACGCGGTGGATACGCAGTATTTT.

The rearrangement joins TRBV7-8 to TRBJ2-7; D is possibly TRBD1 (6 bases). Germline V lookup: CDR1 SGHVS, CDR2 FQNEAQ. The V end lost 1 base, the J end lost 3 bases, and 10 bases lay between the germline ends. There are 14 residues in the CDR3. This CDR3 is CASSLVQGDYEQYF. Here the CDR3 DNA reads TGTGCCAGCAGCTTAGTACAGGGCGACTACGAGCAGTACTTC.

This chain links TRBV10-3 with TRBJ1-5; a possible D gene is TRBD1 (5 bases). CDR3 length equals 14 residues. V shed 2 bases and J shed 7 bases, with 12 bases lying between them. CDR1 and CDR2 from the germline V gene are ENHRY and SYGVKD. The CDR3 region has the DNA TGTGCCATCAGTGAGGGCTGGGGCGGGCAGCCCCAGCATTTT. It specifies CAISEGWGGQPQHF.

The chain recombines TRBV13 with TRBJ2-5; D perhaps matches TRBD1 (6 bases). The CDR3 has 14 residues. Germline assignment: CDR1 PRHDT and CDR2 FYEKMQ (reference sequence). Trimming pared 4 bases from V and 2 bases from J, leaving 11 bases between. CDR3 loop: CASSSGTPQETQYF. For the CDR3, the DNA is TGTGCCAGCAGCTCCGGGACACCACAAGAGACCCAGTACTTC. Full variable domain (outside the CDR3, taken from reference TRBV13 and TRBJ2-5): AAGVIQSPRHLIKEKRETATLKCYPIPRHDTVYWYQQGPGQDPQFLISFYEKMQSDKGSIPDRFSAQQFSDYHSELNMSSLELGDSALYFCASSSGTPQETQYFGPGTRLLVL.

This clone was counted a single time. Other DNA sequences in the sample encode the same CDR3. In DNA form, the CDR3 reads TGTGCCAGCAGCCCGGTGGGGGCCTACGAGCAGTACTTC. It codes for CASSPVGAYEQYF. This sequence joins TRBV7-9 and TRBJ2-7; tentatively, D is TRBD1 or TRBD2 (5 bases each). This CDR3 region has 13 residues. V was cut by 5 bases and J by 2 bases, with 10 bases left in between. Germline V gives CDR1 SEHNR, CDR2 FQNEAQ (reference sequence).

This chain uses TRBV6-1 with TRBJ1-1; D uncertain. This CDR3 contains 13 residues. Germline V CDR1 and CDR2: MNHNS, SASEGT. Trimming removed 6 bases from V and 1 base from J, with 9 bases in between. The CDR3 nucleotides read TGTGCCAGCAGGGGCCAGCCGAACACTGAAGCTTTCTTT. Protein: CASRGQPNTEAFF.

V and J are TRBV5-1 and TRBJ1-2, with D hard to call. V lost 2 bases, J lost 1 base, and 12 bases lay in between. Germline lookup yields CDR1 SGHRS and CDR2 YFSETQ. CDR3 length equals 15 residues. This CDR3 reads CASSLTVDGNYGYTF. Here the CDR3 DNA reads TGCGCCAGCAGCTTAACCGTGGACGGTAACTATGGCTACACCTTC. Drawing the rest from reference TRBV5-1 and TRBJ1-2, the complete variable domain is KAGVTQTPRYLIKTRGQQVTLSCSPISGHRSVSWYQQTPGQGLQFLFEYFSETQRNKGNFPGRFSGRQFSNSRSEMNVSTLELGDSALYLCASSLTVDGNYGYTFGSGTRLTVV.